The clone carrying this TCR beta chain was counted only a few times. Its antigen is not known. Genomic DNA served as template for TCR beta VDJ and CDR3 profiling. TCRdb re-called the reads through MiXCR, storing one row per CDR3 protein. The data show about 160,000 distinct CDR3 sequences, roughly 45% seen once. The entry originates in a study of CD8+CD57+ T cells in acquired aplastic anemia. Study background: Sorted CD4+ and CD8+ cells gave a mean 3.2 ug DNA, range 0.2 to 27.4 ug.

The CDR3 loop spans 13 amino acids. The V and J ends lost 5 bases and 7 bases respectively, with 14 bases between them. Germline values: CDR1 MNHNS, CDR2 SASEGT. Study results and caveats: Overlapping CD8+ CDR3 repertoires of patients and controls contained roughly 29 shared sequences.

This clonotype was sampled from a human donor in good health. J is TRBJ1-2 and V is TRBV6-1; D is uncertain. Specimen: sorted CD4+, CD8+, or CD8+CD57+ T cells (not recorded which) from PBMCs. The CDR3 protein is CASSTEGSGGYTF. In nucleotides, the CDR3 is TGTGCCAGCAGTACCGAGGGATCGGGTGGCTACACCTTC.